This is a list of T cell receptor beta chains from one sample in a study of T cells in localized non-small cell lung cancer. Sequenced by immunoSEQ multiplex PCR; TCRdb stores in-frame clones only, minus some. The sample carries tens of thousands of clones, 80% to 90% recorded once. The starting material was peripheral blood mononuclear cells, obtained before any cancer treatment. Every receptor here comes from a male donor at least 60 years old with stage II lung adenocarcinoma. Each CDR3 is given with its conserved first and last residue. The D gene is left open where the match is weak. Clone size appears in some rows only: once, few, many, or a class for an expanded clone.

D,V,size,J,CDR3,DNA
TRBD1,TRBV28,once,TRBJ2-7,CASSLPGQASYEQYF,TGTGCCAGCAGTTTACCGGGACAGGCCTCCTACGAGCAGTACTTC
TRBD2,TRBV10-2,NA,TRBJ2-7,CASSELGGPGGYEQYF,TGCGCCAGCAGTGAGCTCGGGGGCCCGGGGGGGTACGAGCAGTACTTC
NA,TRBV27,few,TRBJ2-1,CASSLQYYNEQFF,TGTGCCAGCAGCTTGCAGTACTACAATGAGCAGTTCTTC
TRBD1,TRBV6-1,NA,TRBJ1-2,CASRTGTGGHGYTF,TGTGCCAGCAGAACCGGGACAGGGGGTCATGGCTACACCTTC
NA,TRBV20-1,NA,TRBJ1-4,CSGAPEGKLFF,TGCAGTGGGGCCCCCGAAGGGAAACTGTTTTTT
NA,TRBV28,NA,TRBJ2-2,CASRTGFTGELFF,TGTGCCAGCAGGACAGGTTTCACCGGGGAGCTGTTTTTT
NA,TRBV27,few,TRBJ1-2,CASSLSGYGYTF,TGTGCCAGCAGTTTATCGGGGTATGGCTACACCTTC
NA,TRBV6-5,NA,TRBJ1-1,CASSDPSTATEAFF,TGTGCCAGCAGCGATCCCAGTACGGCAACTGAAGCTTTCTTT
TRBD1,TRBV29-1,NA,TRBJ2-3,CSVRTGTVGHTQYF,TGCAGCGTCAGAACCGGGACAGTAGGCCATACGCAGTATTTT
NA,TRBV7-3,NA,TRBJ1-2,CASSLAWGRQQGYGYTF,TGTGCCAGCAGCTTAGCGTGGGGCAGGCAACAGGGCTATGGCTACACCTTC
NA,TRBV4-1,NA,TRBJ2-3,CASSQDLTGPPTDTQYF,TGCGCCAGCAGCCAGGACCTTACAGGGCCTCCCACAGATACGCAGTATTTT
NA,TRBV28,NA,TRBJ1-4,CASSLRPGTNEKLFF,TGTGCCAGCAGTTTGAGGCCAGGCACTAATGAAAAACTGTTTTTT
NA,TRBV18,NA,TRBJ1-5,CASSPGGNQPQHF,TGTGCCAGCTCCCCCGGGGGCAATCAGCCCCAGCATTTT
TRBD2,TRBV5-1,NA,TRBJ2-5,CASSIGTSGTLQETQYF,TGCGCCAGCAGCATAGGGACTAGCGGGACGTTACAAGAGACCCAGTACTTC
TRBD1,TRBV7-6,NA,TRBJ2-1,CASSLVTGGSYNEQFF,TGTGCCAGCAGCTTAGTCACAGGGGGCTCCTACAATGAGCAGTTCTTC
TRBD2,TRBV19,NA,TRBJ2-1,CASSPPPGTSGSQSYNEQFF,TGTGCCAGTAGTCCCCCGCCCGGGACTAGCGGGAGTCAGTCCTACAATGAGCAGTTCTTC
TRBD2,TRBV7-9,once,TRBJ2-7,CASSPTREGRPHEQYF,TGTGCCAGCAGCCCCACCCGGGAGGGGCGTCCCCACGAGCAGTACTTC
NA,TRBV27,NA,TRBJ1-2,CASRAGWNYGYTF,TGTGCCAGCAGGGCAGGGTGGAACTATGGCTACACCTTC
TRBD1,TRBV27,NA,TRBJ1-1,CASSWFGQGTEAFF,TGTGCCAGCAGTTGGTTTGGACAGGGCACTGAAGCTTTCTTT
TRBD1,TRBV18,NA,TRBJ1-5,CASSPPGQGSQPQHF,TGTGCCAGCTCACCCCCGGGACAGGGAAGTCAGCCCCAGCATTTT
NA,TRBV2,few,TRBJ2-7,CASKSDRITYEQYF,TGTGCCAGCAAATCAGACAGGATTACCTACGAGCAGTACTTC
TRBD2,TRBV18,NA,TRBJ2-1,CASSLPGLAVYNEQFF,TGTGCCAGCTCACTCCCGGGACTAGCAGTTTACAATGAGCAGTTCTTC
NA,TRBV6-5,NA,TRBJ1-2,CASSLRNLYGYTF,TGTGCCAGCAGCCTCCGAAACCTCTATGGCTACACCTTC
NA,TRBV19,NA,TRBJ2-1,CASRPDIGWQFF,TGTGCCAGTAGACCTGACATCGGCTGGCAGTTCTTC
NA,TRBV4-2,NA,TRBJ2-1,CASSQTRTVNEQFF,TGTGCCAGCAGCCAAACTAGGACAGTTAATGAGCAGTTCTTC
TRBD1,TRBV29-1,once,TRBJ1-1,CSAYPRQGNTEAFF,TGCAGCGCCTACCCCCGACAGGGGAACACTGAAGCTTTCTTT
TRBD2,TRBV6-1,once,TRBJ2-7,CASWGLAGSSYEQYF,TGTGCCAGCTGGGGACTAGCGGGTTCTTCCTACGAGCAGTACTTC
NA,TRBV28,NA,TRBJ1-3,CASSGQAFSGNTIYF,TGTGCCAGCAGTGGGCAGGCCTTTTCTGGAAACACCATATATTTT
NA,TRBV28,NA,TRBJ2-7,CASSLSFYEQYF,TGTGCCAGCAGTCTTTCCTTCTACGAGCAGTACTTC
NA,TRBV7-3,NA,TRBJ2-3,CASSTGDTQYF,TGTGCCAGCAGCACTGGGGATACGCAGTATTTT
TRBD2,TRBV4-2,NA,TRBJ2-1,CASSPASGPYNEQFF,TGTGCCAGCAGCCCCGCTAGCGGCCCCTACAATGAGCAGTTCTTC
TRBD2,TRBV15,NA,TRBJ2-1,CATSRDWLTLASSYNEQFF,TGTGCCACCAGCAGAGACTGGCTGACACTAGCGTCCTCCTACAATGAGCAGTTCTTC
NA,TRBV11-1,NA,TRBJ1-1,CASSPELGGHTEAFF,TGTGCCAGCAGCCCAGAGCTGGGGGGGCATACTGAAGCTTTCTTT
TRBD1,TRBV2,NA,TRBJ2-5,CASTGGIDRGRETQYF,TGTGCCAGCACAGGGGGGATTGACAGGGGCCGGGAGACCCAGTACTTC
NA,TRBV11-2,NA,TRBJ2-7,CASSFKGTFEQYF,TGTGCCAGCAGCTTTAAGGGGACATTCGAGCAGTACTTC
NA,TRBV30,NA,TRBJ2-6,CALGTRSGANVLTF,TGTGCCCTGGGTACGCGATCTGGGGCCAACGTCCTGACTTTC
TRBD1,TRBV6-6,NA,TRBJ1-5,CASSYGQGAGQPQHF,TGTGCCAGCAGTTACGGACAGGGAGCGGGTCAGCCCCAGCATTTT
TRBD1,TRBV4-1,NA,TRBJ2-1,CASSPGLGGDRGQFF,TGCGCCAGCAGCCCCGGACTAGGAGGGGACAGGGGGCAGTTCTTC
TRBD1,TRBV19,NA,TRBJ1-1,CASSADREVWTEAFF,TGTGCCAGTAGTGCGGACAGGGAAGTTTGGACTGAAGCTTTCTTT
NA,TRBV7-2,NA,TRBJ2-7,CASSWGTVGQYF,TGTGCCAGCAGCTGGGGGACGGTGGGGCAGTACTTC
TRBD2,TRBV2,NA,TRBJ2-2,CATKGTSGNTGELFF,TGTGCCACCAAGGGGACTAGCGGGAACACCGGGGAGCTGTTTTTT
NA,TRBV7-9,NA,TRBJ2-5,CATSEEAEETQYF,TGTGCCACCTCCGAGGAGGCCGAAGAGACCCAGTACTTC
NA,TRBV7-9,few,TRBJ1-1,CASSEYQDTEAFF,TGTGCCAGCAGCGAATATCAGGACACTGAAGCTTTCTTT
NA,TRBV7-2,NA,TRBJ2-3,CASSSDSYTQYF,TGTGCCAGCAGCTCGGACTCTTATACGCAGTATTTT
TRBD1,TRBV4-1,NA,TRBJ1-2,CASTGKGANYGYTF,TGCGCCAGCACGGGTAAGGGGGCCAACTATGGCTACACCTTC
NA,TRBV18,few,TRBJ1-1,CASSSPPEPNTEAFF,TGTGCCAGCTCATCGCCACCAGAACCGAACACTGAAGCTTTCTTT
NA,TRBV6-5,NA,TRBJ2-1,CASKPDSSSYNEQFF,TGTGCCAGCAAACCTGACAGTTCCTCCTACAATGAGCAGTTCTTC
NA,TRBV7-2,NA,TRBJ2-1,CASSLQPGNEQFF,TGTGCCAGCAGCTTACAACCGGGCAATGAGCAGTTCTTC
NA,TRBV19,NA,TRBJ2-7,CASSLGPGSSYEQYF,TGTGCCAGTAGTCTTGGCCCGGGCAGCTCCTACGAGCAGTACTTC
TRBD2,TRBV19,NA,TRBJ2-1,CASSGASGNEQFF,TGTGCCAGTAGTGGGGCTAGCGGCAATGAGCAGTTCTTC
NA,TRBV28,NA,TRBJ1-1,CASSWGRGAFF,TGTGCCAGCAGTTGGGGACGAGGAGCTTTCTTT
NA,TRBV28,NA,TRBJ1-3,CASSFGGSSRGRNTIYF,TGTGCCAGCAGTTTTGGTGGATCCTCCAGAGGTAGAAACACCATATATTTT
TRBD2,TRBV4-1,NA,TRBJ2-1,CASSQGLAISYNEQFF,TGCGCCAGCAGCCAAGGACTAGCGATCTCCTACAATGAGCAGTTCTTC
TRBD1,TRBV7-9,NA,TRBJ2-7,CASTPPGGSYEQYF,TGTGCCAGCACCCCCCCAGGGGGATCCTACGAGCAGTACTTC
TRBD1,TRBV9,NA,TRBJ2-7,CASSVGGDRVYEQYF,TGTGCCAGCAGCGTAGGAGGGGACAGGGTCTACGAGCAGTACTTC
TRBD1,TRBV2,few,TRBJ1-5,CASSPGTGGFQPQHF,TGTGCCAGCTCACCCGGGACAGGGGGCTTTCAGCCCCAGCATTTT
NA,TRBV10-1,NA,TRBJ1-1,CASSESFSGNTEAFF,TGCGCCAGCAGTGAGTCATTTTCCGGGAACACTGAAGCTTTCTTT
NA,TRBV6-5,NA,TRBJ1-5,CASSYSLNQPQHF,TGTGCCAGCAGTTATTCCTTGAATCAGCCCCAGCATTTT
TRBD1,TRBV2,NA,TRBJ1-5,CASSLTGGSNQPQHF,TGTGCCAGCAGTTTGACAGGGGGTAGCAATCAGCCCCAGCATTTT